This T cell receptor (beta chain) was profiled in a study of T cells in narcolepsy. General observations from the study: In some patient and control memory CD4+ samples, autoreactive clones were absent. Autoreactive HCRT-specific and TRIB2-specific clonotypes were marked in same-patient CSF-versus-blood CD4+ comparisons.

The repertoire was sequenced with immunoSEQ multiplex PCR; TCRdb's copy has only in-frame clones and lacks some. Of nearly 35,000 clones in the sample, about four fifths were seen once. A note on this clone: Its specificity is not known.

Germline V gene sequence: CDR1 MNHEY, CDR2 SVGAGI. The junction had 12 bases not matched to a gene; V was cut back by 7 bases and J by 6 bases. The CDR3 is 15 residues long. Sequenced material: memory (CD45RA-) CD4+ T cells from blood. This TCR came from a human donor in good health. The gene calls are TRBV6-5 and TRBJ2-7; 10 bases agree with TRBD2. The CDR3 spells CASISWLAGVSEQYF. In nucleotides, the CDR3 is TGTGCCAGCATTTCGTGGCTAGCGGGAGTATCCGAGCAGTACTTC.